Listed here are 28 T cell receptor beta chains from one sample, sequenced in a study of graft-versus-host responses after intestinal transplantation. Intraepithelial plus lamina propria lymphocytes were released by processing graft tissue. The repertoire was sequenced with immunoSEQ multiplex PCR; TCRdb's copy has only in-frame clones and lacks some. This table holds approximately 9,600 clones, about 88% found once. The input for sequencing was ileum tissue, taken 700 to 850 days after intestinal transplantation. These receptor sequences come from a human patient who received an intestinal transplant, so some T cells may come from the graft donor.

The CDR3 nucleotides read TGCGCCAGCAGTTCGACAGGGGTCACTGAAGCTTTCTTT. This translates into CASSSTGVTEAFF. The V and J genes are TRBV10-1 and TRBJ1-1; 8 nucleotides match TRBD1. Unmatched junction bases numbered 3, after V lost 5 bases and J lost 4 bases. CDR1 and CDR2 (germline): WNHNN, SYGVQD (reference sequence). This CDR3 contains 13 residues.

This clone showed up just once. The chain joins TRBV5-1 to TRBJ2-5; D remains unclear. The CDR3 is 17 amino acids. Trimming removed 2 bases from V and 2 bases from J, with 19 bases in between. From germline, CDR1 is SGHRS and CDR2 YFSETQ. The CDR3 spells CASSLRPDWARQETQYF. CDR3 DNA sequence: TGCGCCAGCAGCTTACGACCAGACTGGGCGCGTCAAGAGACCCAGTACTTC.

The chain recombines TRBV25-1 with TRBJ1-4; TRBD1 agrees at 7 bases. Losses at the gene ends were 6 bases for V and 8 bases for J; bases not matched to a gene: 3. CDR3 length: 12 amino acids. The germline gives CDR1 MGHDK, CDR2 SYGVNS. The CDR3 is CASRQGNEKLFF. DNA for the CDR3: TGTGCCAGCAGACAGGGGAACGAAAAACTGTTTTTT.

The chain couples TRBV28 to TRBJ1-1; the D gene is possibly TRBD1 (6 bases). The CDR3 sequence is 16 residues long. CDR1 MDHEN and CDR2 SYDVKM come from the germline V gene. V was clipped by 2 bases and J by 1 base, with 14 bases between them. The CDR3 DNA is TGTGCCAGCAGTTTAATGGGGGCGCTGGAGAACACTGAAGCTTTCTTT. This sequence encodes CASSLMGALENTEAFF.

The chain couples TRBV28 to TRBJ1-6; TRBD1 aligns across 9 bases. The germline CDR1 and CDR2 sequences are MDHEN and SYDVKM. V was pared by 6 bases and J by 7 bases, with 4 bases of the junction left unmatched. The CDR3 is 14 residues long. This CDR3 is CASRQGAQNSPLHF. CDR3 DNA: TGTGCCAGCAGACAGGGGGCGCAAAATTCACCCCTCCACTTT. Variable domain in full (rest from reference TRBV28 and TRBJ1-6): DVKVTQSSRYLVKRTGEKVFLECVQDMDHENMFWYRQDPGLGLRLIYFSYDVKMKEKGDIPEGYSVSREKKERFSLILESASTNQTSMYLCASRQGAQNSPLHFGNGTRLTVT.

The chain has TRBV5-1 and TRBJ2-3, with D unclear. Trimming removed 0 bases from V and 3 bases from J, with 8 bases in between. This CDR3 contains 14 residues. CDR1 is SGHRS, CDR2 YFSETQ, per germline. CDR3 bases: TGCGCCAGCAGCTTGGGTCGCCTAACAGATACGCAGTATTTT. Encoded protein: CASSLGRLTDTQYF.

Concerning this clone: The junction does not match germline at one end; this may be a read error. This specimen includes other DNA sequences encoding the same CDR3. The chain employs TRBV18 and TRBJ1-2; 10 bases map to TRBD1. The germline V gene encodes CDR1 KGHSH and CDR2 LQKENI. The CDR3 has 16 residues. As DNA, the CDR3 is TGTGCCAGCTCACCGGATGGACAGGGGGGCAGTGATGGTTACACCTTC. It translates to CASSPDGQGGSDGYTF. The full variable domain, rest sourced from reference TRBV18 and TRBJ1-2, is NAGVMQNPRHLVRRRGQEARLRCSPMKGHSHVYWYRQLPEEGLKFMVYLQKENIIDESGMPKERFSAEFPKEGPSILRIQQVVRGDSAAYFCASSPDGQGGSDGYTFGSGTRLTVV.

The J gene is TRBJ2-3, the V gene TRBV4-2, with TRBD2 identical over 10 bases. CDR1 LGHNA and CDR2 YNFKEQ come from the germline V gene. Trimming at V came to 2 bases and at J to 1 base, leaving 15 bases not matched to a gene. The CDR3 consists of 20 residues. This CDR3 is CASSQRGGLAGVGGTDTQYF. CDR3 nucleotides: TGTGCCAGCAGCCAACGGGGGGGCCTAGCGGGAGTTGGGGGCACAGATACGCAGTATTTT.

The chain is built from TRBV9 and TRBJ2-1; D is undetermined. The V end lost 0 bases, the J end lost 3 bases, and 10 bases lay between the germline ends. This CDR3 comprises 15 residues. Germline-derived CDR1 and CDR2 are SGDLS and YYNGEE. The CDR3 DNA reads as TGTGCCAGCAGCGTAGCTACTGGAGACTACAATGAGCAGTTCTTC. Its protein product is CASSVATGDYNEQFF.

This clone was observed a handful of times. The J gene is TRBJ1-5, the V gene TRBV2; the D gene is possibly TRBD1 (6 bases). V gave up 4 bases and J gave up 0 bases, with 7 bases separating them. The CDR3 has 14 residues. The V gene's germline CDR1 is SNHLY and CDR2 FYNNEI. CDR3 region: CASSARGSNQPQHF. In DNA, the CDR3 is TGTGCCAGCAGTGCCAGGGGTAGCAATCAGCCCCAGCATTTT.

This rearrangement joins TRBV28 to TRBJ1-5; tentative D call: TRBD1 (5 bases). The V gene lost 11 bases and the J gene lost 9 bases, with 17 bases spanning the gap. CDR1 and CDR2 (germline): MDHEN, SYDVKM. This CDR3 comprises 12 residues. CDR3 nucleotide sequence: TGTGCCTCACAGGAACTCCGCTGGCCCCAGCATTTT. Residues: CASQELRWPQHF.

J is TRBJ2-3 and V is TRBV9, with no clear D. The CDR3 length is 13 residues. Germline V CDR1 and CDR2: SGDLS, YYNGEE. V was cut by 0 bases and J by 1 base, with 3 bases left in between. The chain's CDR3 is CASSVGGTDTQYF. In DNA form, the CDR3 reads TGTGCCAGCAGCGTAGGGGGCACAGATACGCAGTATTTT.

V and J are TRBV4-1 and TRBJ2-1, with 12 bases fitting TRBD1. In germline, CDR1 is MGHRA, CDR2 YSYEKL. Trimming removed 3 bases from V and 8 bases from J; junction bases left unmatched: 8. The CDR3 covers 16 residues. The CDR3 sequence is CASSQAGTGGIDEQFF. The CDR3 coding sequence is TGCGCCAGCAGCCAGGCCGGGACAGGGGGCATCGATGAGCAGTTCTTC.

This chain uses TRBV7-9 with TRBJ2-1; 7 nucleotides align to TRBD1. Trimming at V came to 3 bases and at J to 5 bases, leaving 7 bases not matched to a gene. Germline assignment: CDR1 SEHNR and CDR2 FQNEAQ (reference sequence). The CDR3 extends over 15 amino acids. The CDR3 protein is CASSFRGTENNEQFF. DNA for the CDR3: TGTGCCAGCAGCTTCAGGGGGACAGAAAACAATGAGCAGTTCTTC.

This rearrangement joins TRBV19 to TRBJ1-1; maybe TRBD1 (5 bases). The CDR3 is 12 amino acids. The germline gives CDR1 LNHDA, CDR2 SQIVND (reference sequence). V lost 6 bases to trimming and J lost 11 bases, with 16 bases between them. This CDR3 reads CASRSYGTWAFF. For the CDR3, the DNA is TGTGCCAGTAGGTCCTACGGGACTTGGGCTTTCTTT.

The V gene is TRBV7-2, the J gene TRBJ1-5; D uncertain. Trimming stripped 5 bases from V and 1 base from J, with 12 bases between. Germline V gives CDR1 SGHTA, CDR2 FQGNSA. This CDR3 contains 15 residues. The CDR3 is CASSQDPGSNQPQHF. As DNA, the CDR3 is TGTGCCAGCAGCCAAGATCCTGGGAGCAATCAGCCCCAGCATTTT.

The CDR3, as DNA: TGTGCCATCAGTGAGGACGGCGGGGGGGCCTACGAGCAGTACTTC. As protein: CAISEDGGGAYEQYF. The V and J genes are TRBV10-3 and TRBJ2-7; 9 nucleotides agree with TRBD2. CDR1 and CDR2 (germline): ENHRY, SYGVKD. The junction had 4 bases not matched to a gene; V was cut back by 2 bases and J by 2 bases. This CDR3 contains 15 residues.

This clone was seen a handful of times. This chain links TRBV11-2 with TRBJ1-3; D unresolved. CDR1 is SGHAT and CDR2 is FQNNGV in the germline V gene. The V end was cut by 5 bases, the J end by 0 bases, with 5 bases between. The CDR3 extends over 13 amino acids. The CDR3 region has the DNA TGTGCCAGCAGCCCCTTCTCTGGAAACACCATATATTTT. This gives the protein CASSPFSGNTIYF.

The chain joins TRBV6-5 to TRBJ2-5; 8 bases align to TRBD1. Trimming at V came to 5 bases and at J to 2 bases, leaving 4 bases not matched to a gene. Germline CDR1 is MNHEY and CDR2 is SVGAGI. The CDR3 has 14 residues. The DNA for the CDR3 is TGTGCCAGCAGTCTGACAGGGGTTCAAGAGACCCAGTACTTC. Translation: CASSLTGVQETQYF.

This sequence joins TRBV2 and TRBJ1-5; D is unresolved. The CDR3 is made up of 15 amino acids. Trimming cost V 2 bases and J 0 bases, with 8 bases left between them. Germline CDR1 is SNHLY and CDR2 is FYNNEI. In DNA form, the CDR3 reads TGTGCCAGCAGTGAAATGGGGTCTAGCAATCAGCCCCAGCATTTT. It translates to CASSEMGSSNQPQHF.

The V gene is TRBV6-1, the J gene TRBJ1-6; the D is unclear. CDR3 length: 15 residues. Germline V lookup: CDR1 MNHNS, CDR2 SASEGT. V was trimmed by 1 base and J by 6 bases, leaving 10 bases between them. This CDR3 is CASSEVLGGNSPLHF. CDR3 sequence (DNA): TGTGCCAGCAGTGAAGTTTTGGGTGGTAATTCACCCCTCCACTTT.

The sample holds one count of this clone. The chain recombines TRBV4-3 with TRBJ2-7; D is unclear. This CDR3 has 15 residues. V was shortened by 1 base and J by 1 base, with 11 bases between the two germline ends. The germline gives CDR1 LGHNA, CDR2 YSLEER. The CDR3 spells CASSQVYVSSYEQYF. CDR3 nucleotides: TGCGCCAGCAGCCAAGTATATGTCAGTTCCTACGAGCAGTACTTC.

The CDR3 loop reads CASSSLGQGNEKLFF. CDR3 DNA sequence: TGTGCCAGCAGTTCCCTGGGACAGGGGAACGAAAAACTGTTTTTT. The rearrangement uses TRBV27 and TRBJ1-4; 10 bases agree with TRBD1. The J segment lost 8 bases and the V segment lost 4 bases, leaving 7 bases of the junction unmatched. The CDR3 is 15 amino acids. Germline assignment: CDR1 MNHEY and CDR2 SMNVEV (reference sequence).

This sequence joins TRBV2 and TRBJ1-6; no firm D call. Germline V gene lookup returns CDR1 SNHLY and CDR2 FYNNEI. The CDR3 sequence is 13 residues long. V dropped 2 bases and J dropped 6 bases, with 5 bases sitting between them. The CDR3 protein is CASSENLNSPLHF. The CDR3, as DNA: TGTGCCAGCAGTGAAAACCTTAATTCACCCCTCCACTTT.

This clone has a handful of counts. V and J are TRBV6-5 and TRBJ2-2; TRBD1 might be the D (6 bases). The V end was cut by 6 bases, the J end by 5 bases, with 10 bases between. Germline assignment: CDR1 MNHEY and CDR2 SVGAGI. CDR3 length equals 13 residues. CDR3 bases: TGTGCCAGCAGAGACAGGAAGACCGGGGAGCTGTTTTTT. It codes for CASRDRKTGELFF.

This chain links TRBV2 with TRBJ1-1; no clear D gene. Germline V gene lookup returns CDR1 SNHLY and CDR2 FYNNEI. The V end was cut by 7 bases, the J end by 5 bases, with 8 bases between. This CDR3 is built from 11 residues. CDR3 loop: CASIPGTEAFF. The CDR3 nucleotides read TGTGCCAGCATCCCTGGAACTGAAGCTTTCTTT.

The chain uses TRBV10-1 and TRBJ2-3; D gene uncertain. Per germline, CDR1 WNHNN and CDR2 SYGVQD (reference sequence). CDR3 size: 12 residues. V was pared by 0 bases and J by 4 bases, with 2 bases between. CDR3 protein: CASSESPDTQYF. The CDR3 DNA reads TGCGCCAGCAGTGAGTCTCCAGATACGCAGTATTTT.

The V gene is TRBV6-6, the J gene TRBJ2-5; perhaps TRBD2 as D (5 bases). CDR3 size: 15 residues. Trimming took 3 bases from V and 7 from J, leaving 18 bases between them. Germline V gene sequence: CDR1 MNHNY, CDR2 SVGAGI (reference sequence). The CDR3 region is CASSYILGREGTQYF. The CDR3 coding sequence is TGTGCCAGCAGTTATATACTAGGAAGGGAAGGGACCCAGTACTTC.